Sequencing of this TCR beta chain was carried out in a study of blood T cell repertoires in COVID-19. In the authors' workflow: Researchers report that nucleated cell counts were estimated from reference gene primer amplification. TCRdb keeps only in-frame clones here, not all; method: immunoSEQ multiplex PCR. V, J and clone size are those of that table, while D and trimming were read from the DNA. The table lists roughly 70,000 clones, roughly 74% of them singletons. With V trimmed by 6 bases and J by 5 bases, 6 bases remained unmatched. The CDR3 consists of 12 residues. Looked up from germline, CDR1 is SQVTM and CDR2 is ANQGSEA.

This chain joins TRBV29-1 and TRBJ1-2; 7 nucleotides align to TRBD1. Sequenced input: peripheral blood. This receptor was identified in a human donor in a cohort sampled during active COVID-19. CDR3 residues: CSVRTGLYGYTF. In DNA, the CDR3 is TGCAGCGTCAGGACAGGCCTTTATGGCTACACCTTC.